This record looks at one T cell receptor (beta chain) sequence and its context. Molecular barcoding with unique molecular identifiers was used for the TCRbeta library. TCRdb analysed the PCR reads with MiXCR anew, one entry per CDR3 protein. This sample has 500,000 or so distinct CDR3 sequences, with approximately 29% found just once. The data stem from a study of T-cell reconstitution after alpha-beta-depleted transplantation in children. The source of this sequence is a human donor who donated a stem cell graft to a child with aplastic anemia. The material was PBMCs from the stem cell graft donor, obtained from the stem cell graft.

The CDR3 DNA follows: TGTGCCTGGAGTGCGGGGACTCACGCTAACAATGAGCAGTTCTTC. It specifies CAWSAGTHANNEQFF. This chain uses TRBV30 with TRBJ2-1; the D gene is possibly TRBD2 (6 bases). Trimming left V 1 base short and J 5 bases short, with 15 bases between. The CDR3 spans 15 residues. Germline V gene sequence: CDR1 GTSNPN, CDR2 SVGIG (reference sequence). The whole variable domain, filled in from reference TRBV30 and TRBJ2-1, reads SQTIHQWPATLVQPVGSPLSLECTVEGTSNPNLYWYRQAAGRGLQLLFYSVGIGQISSEVPQNLSASRPQDRQFILSSKKLLLSDSGFYLCAWSAGTHANNEQFFGPGTRLTVL.